This T cell receptor (beta chain) was captured in a study of a mutant IDH1 vaccine in newly diagnosed glioma. Overall study context: Vaccination began 4-6 weeks post radiotherapy alone, or with temozolomide cycles. Receipt of radiotherapy, temozolomide, or both preceded the study, and most received both. Visit V12 was at week 35; visit V13 was at week 47.

This CDR3 is built from 12 residues. Germline V gives CDR1 SEHNR, CDR2 FQNEAQ (reference sequence). The V and J ends lost 5 bases and 7 bases respectively, with 9 bases between them. Time point denoted: week 47, end of study. A single vaccine dose contained 300 ug of mutant IDH1 20-mer peptide, and topical imiquimod was used with it. Overall study findings and caveats: There were vaccine-induced immune responses in around 93% of the patients.

As to this clone: As yet, its antigen is unknown.

Using immunoSEQ multiplex PCR, the repertoire was profiled, and TCRdb retains in-frame clones only, with some absent. Of some 50,000 clones detected, approximately 64% appear once; the ten largest clones hold about 4.8%. The sample consisted of peripheral blood mononuclear cells (PBMCs), taken from a glioma patient whose treatment included an IDH1 peptide vaccine. The chain employs TRBV7-9 and TRBJ2-1, with a possible D match to TRBD2 (6 bases). The receptor's source is a middle-aged man with glioma. Some clones in this sample may be carry-over from other donors' samples. Here the CDR3 reads CASSIGRNEQFF. DNA for the CDR3: TGTGCCAGCAGCATTGGGAGGAATGAGCAGTTCTTC.